These 18 T cell receptor beta chains were all obtained from the same sample, sequenced in a study of shared clonotypes between healthy human individuals (dated by TCRdb to 2018 to 2021). CD8 naive samples were obtained by positive selection for CCR7 among CD45RO-negative cells, yielding a CD45RA+CCR7+ population from which TemRA cells were excluded. The library was obtained by the immunoSEQ multiplex PCR assay. Held by TCRdb, this immuneACCESS table contains in-frame sequences only and omits some clones. Under half of the omission traces to an unresolved V gene where checked; the cause of the rest is unknown. The sample table holds about 2.1 million clones, of which 93% were seen once. The ten largest clones take up 1.5% to 2% of the sample. The sample was naive CD8+ T cells from PBMCs. Taken with the paper, the label for cell subset or site translates to: CD45RA+CCR7+. The origin of the receptors is a man younger than 35 in good health. Some clones in this sample may be carry-over from other donors' samples.

This rearrangement joins TRBV27 to TRBJ2-1; unclear D gene. Germline V gene lookup returns CDR1 MNHEY and CDR2 SMNVEV (reference sequence). CDR3 size: 16 residues. The germline V and J ends were trimmed by 6 bases and 7 bases, with 22 bases remaining between them. In nucleotides, the CDR3 is TGTGCCAGCAGCTCACATAGGCTCCCTTTAGTGAATGAGCAGTTCTTC. Its protein is CASSSHRLPLVNEQFF.

The V and J genes are TRBV18 and TRBJ2-1; 10 bases map to TRBD2. Germline V gene lookup returns CDR1 KGHSH and CDR2 LQKENI. The CDR3 totals 16 residues. Germline trimming cut 6 bases from V and 5 bases from J; bases unmatched to any gene: 10. The CDR3 reads CASSPRGTSENNEQFF. For the CDR3, the DNA is TGTGCCAGCTCGCCGAGGGGGACTAGCGAGAACAATGAGCAGTTCTTC.

The chain is built from TRBV9 and TRBJ2-3, with 7 bases aligning to TRBD1. The CDR3 consists of 16 residues. Germline V lookup: CDR1 SGDLS, CDR2 YYNGEE. Trimming at V came to 0 bases and at J to 3 bases, leaving 7 bases not matched to a gene. This chain's CDR3 is CASSVDSQGKTDTQYF. In DNA, the CDR3 is TGTGCCAGCAGCGTAGACTCACAGGGGAAGACAGATACGCAGTATTTT.

The chain combines TRBV2 with TRBJ2-7; possible D gene TRBD1, 6 bases. V lost 8 bases to trimming and J lost 2 bases, with 13 bases between them. CDR3 length: 13 residues. CDR1 and CDR2 from the germline V gene are SNHLY and FYNNEI. In nucleotides, the CDR3 is TGTGCCAGCGATAGTACAGGGACCTACGAGCAGTACTTC. It yields the protein CASDSTGTYEQYF.

The J gene is TRBJ2-3, the V gene TRBV18; perhaps TRBD1 as D (6 bases). The germline V and J ends were trimmed by 3 bases and 0 bases, with 10 bases remaining between them. Germline-derived CDR1 and CDR2 are KGHSH and LQKENI. This CDR3 spans 15 amino acids. CDR3 protein: CASSPRTESTDTQYF. The CDR3 coding sequence is TGTGCCAGCTCACCCCGGACAGAGAGCACAGATACGCAGTATTTT.

The chain links TRBV5-6 to TRBJ1-1; no clear D. The CDR3 is 17 amino acids. In germline, CDR1 is SGHDT, CDR2 YYEEEE. V was trimmed by 4 bases and J by 1 base, leaving 20 bases between them. CDR3 in DNA: TGTGCCAGCAGCCCACTGCGAACTGGGATAGCGAACACTGAAGCTTTCTTT. Its protein product is CASSPLRTGIANTEAFF.

As DNA, the CDR3 is TGTGCCAGTAGTATAGGTTGGAGTTTACGCTACGAGCAGTACTTC. Encoded protein: CASSIGWSLRYEQYF. The chain links TRBV19 to TRBJ2-7, with unresolved D. The CDR3 extends over 15 amino acids. The ends were cut back, 1 base at V and 3 bases at J, with 13 bases in the middle. In germline, CDR1 is LNHDA, CDR2 SQIVND (reference sequence).

The J gene is TRBJ2-3, the V gene TRBV28, with D possibly TRBD2 on 5 matching bases. The germline CDR1 and CDR2 sequences are MDHEN and SYDVKM. CDR3 length equals 16 residues. Here the CDR3 reads CVFRGGTYPSTDTQYF. In DNA, the CDR3 is TGTGTCTTTCGAGGAGGTACATACCCTAGCACAGATACGCAGTATTTT.

This sequence joins TRBV7-3 and TRBJ2-2; maybe TRBD1 (5 bases). The CDR3 spans 15 residues. Trimming removed 6 bases at V and 4 bases at J, with 15 bases between. CDR1 is SGHTA and CDR2 is FQGTGA in the germline V gene. Written as DNA, the CDR3 is TGTGCCAGCAGGATGGGGCAAGGGTTCACCGGGGAGCTGTTTTTT. Encoded protein: CASRMGQGFTGELFF.

The chain uses TRBV27 and TRBJ2-2; D is perhaps TRBD1 (6 bases). The germline V gene encodes CDR1 MNHEY and CDR2 SMNVEV (reference sequence). Deletions cut 1 base from V and 5 bases from J, with 17 bases between. The CDR3 extends over 17 amino acids. The CDR3: CASSLLGSGTPTGELFF. CDR3 coding DNA: TGTGCCAGCAGTTTATTGGGGTCCGGGACACCAACCGGGGAGCTGTTTTTT.

The chain uses TRBV7-8 and TRBJ2-1, with D perhaps TRBD2 (6 bases). Trimming cost V 5 bases and J 9 bases, with 11 bases left between them. CDR3 length: 12 residues. The germline V gene has CDR1 SGHVS and CDR2 FQNEAQ. CDR3 in amino acids: CASSLWTTEQFF. The CDR3 nucleotides are TGTGCCAGCAGCCTATGGACTACTGAGCAGTTCTTC.

The CDR3 DNA reads as TGTGCCACCAGCAGAGACCCTCATGGGGTTGCCACTGAAGCTTTCTTT. This translates into CATSRDPHGVATEAFF. The rearrangement uses TRBV15 and TRBJ1-1; D uncertain. Germline CDR1 LNHNV, CDR2 YYDKDF (reference sequence). CDR3 length: 16 amino acids. V lost 0 bases, J lost 4 bases, and 15 bases lay in between.

The chain is built from TRBV7-9 and TRBJ1-2; D is ambiguous. Germline assignment: CDR1 SEHNR and CDR2 FQNEAQ (reference sequence). V lost 4 bases, J lost 11 bases, and 26 bases lay in between. This CDR3 region has 16 residues. This CDR3 reads CASSSTPQLLAEEYTF. CDR3 bases: TGTGCCAGCAGCTCGACCCCCCAATTATTGGCAGAAGAGTACACCTTC.

The gene calls are TRBV27 and TRBJ2-2; TRBD1 is a possible D gene (6 bases). Deletions cut 5 bases from V and 4 bases from J, with 23 bases between. Looked up from germline, CDR1 is MNHEY and CDR2 is SMNVEV (reference sequence). The CDR3 runs 18 residues. CDR3 DNA: TGTGCCAGCAGTCAACCCCCTTGGGGGCAGGGCTTCACCGGGGAGCTGTTTTTT. Protein sequence: CASSQPPWGQGFTGELFF.

The rearrangement joins TRBV9 to TRBJ1-1; 9 nucleotides align to TRBD1. This CDR3 spans 16 amino acids. Trimming removed 0 bases from V and 5 bases from J; junction bases left unmatched: 8. The germline V gene encodes CDR1 SGDLS and CDR2 YYNGEE. CDR3: CASSVARGTGLTEAFF. The CDR3 DNA is TGTGCCAGCAGCGTAGCTCGCGGGACAGGGTTGACTGAAGCTTTCTTT.

This chain links TRBV28 with TRBJ1-5, with D perhaps TRBD1 (6 bases). CDR1 is MDHEN, CDR2 SYDVKM, per germline. The V end was cut by 5 bases, the J end by 4 bases, with 12 bases between. The CDR3 is made up of 14 amino acids. As DNA, the CDR3 is TGTGCCAGCAGTCCCGGGACAAGGAATCAGCCCCAGCATTTT. This translates into CASSPGTRNQPQHF.

This rearrangement joins TRBV19 to TRBJ2-7, with D perhaps given as TRBD1 or TRBD2 (6 bases each). Trimming shortened V by 3 bases and J by 4 bases, and 16 bases separated the two germline ends. Germline V gives CDR1 LNHDA, CDR2 SQIVND (reference sequence). The CDR3 contains 15 residues. CDR3 DNA sequence: TGTGCCAGTAGTATGGGGGCGGGAAACTCGTACGAGCAGTACTTC. It is translated as CASSMGAGNSYEQYF.

The chain employs TRBV9 and TRBJ2-1, with 14 bases that match TRBD2. Per germline, CDR1 SGDLS and CDR2 YYNGEE. The CDR3 sequence is 17 residues long. V shed 4 bases, J shed 7 bases, and the junction held 10 bases outside the gene matches. The CDR3 DNA sequence: TGTGCCAGCAGCCCAACGACTAGCGGGAGGGTATTGAATGAGCAGTTCTTC. Its translation: CASSPTTSGRVLNEQFF.